These T cell receptor beta chains were read from a single sample in a study of cytomegalovirus exposure and HLA in healthy donors. Libraries were prepared by immunoSEQ multiplex PCR; TCRdb keeps only in-frame clonotypes and omits some of them. Here the sample spans 70,000 to 75,000 clones, around 72% being singletons. The sample taken for sequencing was PBMCs. The receptors were sampled from a woman aged 40 to 50 in good health and CMV-seropositive. Each CDR3 is given with its conserved first and last residue. D genes are given only for firm matches. Clone size appears in some rows only: once, few, many, or a class for an expanded clone.

V gene: TRBV7-8; D gene: TRBD1; clone size: .; CDR3 protein: CASSSRQGNSPLHF
V gene: TRBV7-8; D gene: .; clone size: once; CDR3 protein: CASSESITNTEAFF
V gene: TRBV15; D gene: .; clone size: once; CDR3 protein: CATSRTEGVTNEKLFF
V gene: TRBV5-6; D gene: TRBD1; clone size: .; CDR3 protein: CASSSDRGAGELFF
V gene: TRBV10-3; D gene: TRBD1; clone size: .; CDR3 protein: CAISEDRGPYGYTF
V gene: TRBV9; D gene: .; clone size: .; CDR3 protein: CASSVGDGSNYGYTF
V gene: TRBV30; D gene: TRBD1; clone size: .; CDR3 protein: CAWDRDLSEAFF
V gene: TRBV5-1; D gene: .; clone size: .; CDR3 protein: CASSLGLSGERDTQYF
V gene: TRBV19; D gene: TRBD1; clone size: once; CDR3 protein: CASSGTGGGQPQHF
V gene: TRBV14; D gene: .; clone size: .; CDR3 protein: CASSQGRAENTGELFF
V gene: TRBV12-2; D gene: .; clone size: .; CDR3 protein: CASRFGSSGGNTIYF
V gene: TRBV5-1; D gene: .; clone size: once; CDR3 protein: CASSLAPGGSPLHF
V gene: TRBV2; D gene: TRBD2; clone size: .; CDR3 protein: CASSEPTSGSYQETQYF
V gene: TRBV7-2; D gene: .; clone size: .; CDR3 protein: CASSFGGPSGANVLTF
V gene: TRBV5-1; D gene: .; clone size: .; CDR3 protein: CASSLRQSNEKLFF
V gene: TRBV10-3; D gene: TRBD1; clone size: .; CDR3 protein: CAISESGDRTLF
V gene: TRBV5-4; D gene: .; clone size: .; CDR3 protein: CASSLDRQELGYNEQFF
V gene: TRBV9; D gene: .; clone size: once; CDR3 protein: CASSVAVGGSGNTIYF
V gene: TRBV19; D gene: TRBD1; clone size: .; CDR3 protein: CASRQGQGATGELFF
V gene: TRBV9; D gene: .; clone size: .; CDR3 protein: CASSPAGNTEAFF
V gene: TRBV15; D gene: .; clone size: few; CDR3 protein: CATSRGQGSYEQYF
V gene: TRBV28; D gene: TRBD1; clone size: .; CDR3 protein: CASAGQGAPGELFF
V gene: TRBV6-5; D gene: .; clone size: .; CDR3 protein: CASSYGDSANEKLFF
V gene: TRBV5-1; D gene: TRBD2; clone size: .; CDR3 protein: CASSSGGLYNEQFF
V gene: TRBV6-5; D gene: TRBD1; clone size: .; CDR3 protein: CASTRGTGGYGYTF
V gene: TRBV7-6; D gene: TRBD2; clone size: .; CDR3 protein: CASSPNSGGIGELFF
V gene: TRBV7-9; D gene: .; clone size: .; CDR3 protein: CASSSKPTNEKLFF
V gene: TRBV6-1; D gene: .; clone size: .; CDR3 protein: CASTGDNGSYEQYF
V gene: TRBV19; D gene: .; clone size: .; CDR3 protein: CASSITSKNQPQHF
V gene: TRBV2; D gene: .; clone size: .; CDR3 protein: CASTYTWLTYEQYF
V gene: TRBV7-8; D gene: .; clone size: once; CDR3 protein: CASSPGARNTEAFF
V gene: TRBV10-3; D gene: TRBD1; clone size: .; CDR3 protein: CAFGAGQGTDTQYF
V gene: TRBV11-2; D gene: TRBD1; clone size: .; CDR3 protein: CASSLGTGGYTF
V gene: TRBV29-1; D gene: .; clone size: .; CDR3 protein: CSTTRGGAGELFF
V gene: TRBV7-9; D gene: .; clone size: .; CDR3 protein: CASSTSKVTDTQYF
V gene: TRBV10-3; D gene: TRBD1; clone size: .; CDR3 protein: CATRTGALRGTEAFF
V gene: TRBV5-4; D gene: .; clone size: few; CDR3 protein: CASSIGAGPGELFF
V gene: TRBV30; D gene: .; clone size: .; CDR3 protein: CAWSVRRAQGGYTF
V gene: TRBV7-3; D gene: TRBD2; clone size: .; CDR3 protein: CASSSAGADTQYF